One sample yielded the 14 T cell receptor beta chains listed below, sequenced in a study of graft-versus-host responses after intestinal transplantation (dated by TCRdb to the early 2020s). The method behind the library was the immunoSEQ multiplex PCR assay. Drawn from immuneACCESS, this table holds only the in-frame rearrangements with V and J called that TCRdb kept. Clones are partly lost; checked studies trace under half to an unresolved V gene and leave the rest unexplained. The sample has fewer than 9,500 clones on record, 30% to 35% of them singletons. The ten largest clonotypes hold about 3.1% of the sample. Taken with the paper, the label for time point translates to: cells obtained before transplantation from donor or recipient. Mixed lymphocyte reactions plated approximately 200,000 CFSE-labeled pre-transplant responders with approximately 200,000 irradiated violet-dye-labeled stimulators and were cultured for about 6 days.

The sequencing used alloreactive CD8+ T cells from a mixed lymphocyte reaction culture, collected before transplantation. The cell subset or site label of this sample denotes: CFSE-low proliferating T cells sorted from roughly 6-day pre-transplant mixed lymphocyte reaction (GvH or HvG direction). The origin of the receptors is a human patient who was an organ donor for intestinal transplantation.

By share, this clone ranks as medium-sized. This CDR3 reads CASSLATGELFF. CDR3 DNA: TGCGCCAGCAGCCTGGCTACCGGGGAGCTGTTTTTT. The V gene is TRBV4-1, the J gene TRBJ2-2; D call uncertain. The germline CDR1 and CDR2 sequences are MGHRA and YSYEKL. The ends were cut back, 4 bases at V and 5 bases at J, with 5 bases in the middle. The CDR3 has 12 residues.

The CDR3 is CASSQGLAGETQYF. The CDR3 DNA is TGTGCCAGCAGCCAAGGACTAGCGGGTGAGACCCAGTACTTC. This chain joins TRBV7-3 and TRBJ2-5; 11 bases are a match to TRBD2. Germline assignment: CDR1 SGHTA and CDR2 FQGTGA. This CDR3 has 14 amino acids. With 5 bases clipped from V and 5 bases from J, the junction kept 4 bases outside the gene matches.

The CDR3 coding sequence is TGTGCCAGCAGCTTGGTAGTGCCGTCCTATGGCTACACCTTC. This sequence encodes CASSLVVPSYGYTF. This rearrangement joins TRBV5-6 to TRBJ1-2; no reliable D call. The CDR3 sequence is 14 residues long. CDR1 is SGHDT, CDR2 YYEEEE, per germline. Trimming pared 0 bases from V and 4 bases from J, leaving 10 bases between.

This clone was counted a few times. Here the CDR3 DNA reads TGTGCCACCCGACCGCAGGGGGGATACGAGCAGTACTTC. As protein: CATRPQGGYEQYF. The chain recombines TRBV28 with TRBJ2-7; D is possibly TRBD1 (7 bases). The CDR3 consists of 13 residues. The germline gives CDR1 MDHEN, CDR2 SYDVKM. The ends were cut back, 10 bases at V and 4 bases at J, with 17 bases in the middle.

This sequence joins TRBV7-2 and TRBJ2-7, with 11 nucleotides matching TRBD2. The CDR3 contains 14 residues. The V and J ends lost 5 bases and 3 bases, in that order; junction bases with no gene match: 3. Germline CDR1 reads SGHTA; CDR2 reads FQGNSA. CDR3 sequence reads: CASSVGTSGYEQYF. The CDR3 DNA is TGTGCCAGCAGCGTGGGGACTAGCGGCTACGAGCAGTACTTC.

This chain uses TRBV28 with TRBJ1-1; D gene ambiguous. The CDR3 consists of 14 residues. Trimming cost V 7 bases and J 7 bases, with 19 bases left between them. CDR1 is MDHEN and CDR2 is SYDVKM in the germline V gene. This chain's CDR3 is CASKERFIGLEAFF. The CDR3 DNA follows: TGTGCCAGCAAAGAGCGTTTCATTGGCCTTGAAGCTTTCTTT. The variable domain in full, completed from reference TRBV28 and TRBJ1-1, reads DVKVTQSSRYLVKRTGEKVFLECVQDMDHENMFWYRQDPGLGLRLIYFSYDVKMKEKGDIPEGYSVSREKKERFSLILESASTNQTSMYLCASKERFIGLEAFFGQGTRLTVV.

This clone is classed as medium-sized. The rearrangement uses TRBV10-3 and TRBJ2-2, with 7 bases that match TRBD1. The CDR3 is 16 amino acids. With V trimmed by 3 bases and J by 5 bases, 9 bases remained unmatched. Germline CDR1 and CDR2: ENHRY and SYGVKD. CDR3 in amino acids: CAISEALTGLTGELFF. CDR3 DNA sequence: TGTGCCATCAGTGAAGCGCTGACAGGGTTAACCGGGGAGCTGTTTTTT.

CDR3 sequence reads: CASSDRTNQVEAESTDTQYF. The CDR3 DNA is TGTGCCAGCAGCGATCGTACGAACCAAGTGGAAGCGGAGAGCACAGATACGCAGTATTTT. The rearrangement joins TRBV9 to TRBJ2-3, with D possibly TRBD2 on 5 matching bases. The CDR3 loop spans 20 amino acids. Germline-derived CDR1 and CDR2 are SGDLS and YYNGEE. Trimming took off 3 bases at V and 0 bases at J, with 26 bases between the two ends.

The chain is built from TRBV4-3 and TRBJ2-2, with TRBD2 matching 7 bases. Germline V CDR1 and CDR2: LGHNA, YSLEER. The CDR3 consists of 15 residues. Trimming cost V 4 bases and J 4 bases; bases outside gene matches: 6. This CDR3 reads CASSPQTSPTGELFF. The DNA for the CDR3 is TGCGCCAGCAGCCCCCAGACTAGCCCCACCGGGGAGCTGTTTTTT.

This clone was observed a few times. In DNA, the CDR3 is TGTGCCAGCAGCGTGGGACAGGGATCCTACGAGCAGTACTTC. It encodes CASSVGQGSYEQYF. The V and J genes are TRBV5-4 and TRBJ2-7, with 9 nucleotides matching TRBD1. V was pared by 4 bases and J by 1 base, with 3 bases of the junction left unmatched. The germline V gene encodes CDR1 SGHNT and CDR2 YYREEE (reference sequence). The CDR3 consists of 14 residues.

The chain employs TRBV2 and TRBJ2-5; 9 bases fit TRBD1. The end of the DNA is better explained by TRBJ2-7, so the J call may be wrong. This CDR3 is 15 amino acids long. Germline V CDR1 and CDR2: SNHLY, FYNNEI. CDR3 loop: CAIILPGQGGYEQYF. CDR3 nucleotide sequence: TGTGCCATAATACTACCGGGACAGGGAGGCTACGAGCAGTACTTC.

This clone has a single count. The chain combines TRBV18 with TRBJ2-1, with D possibly being TRBD2 (5 bases). Trimming took off 9 bases at V and 7 bases at J, with 25 bases between the two ends. This CDR3 is built from 16 residues. Per germline, CDR1 KGHSH and CDR2 LQKENI. The CDR3, as DNA: TGTGCCAGTCGGGAAAACTTTGCAGAAGGTGGGAATGAGCAGTTCTTC. Translated, it gives CASRENFAEGGNEQFF. Supplemented by reference TRBV18 and TRBJ2-1, the full variable domain reads NAGVMQNPRHLVRRRGQEARLRCSPMKGHSHVYWYRQLPEEGLKFMVYLQKENIIDESGMPKERFSAEFPKEGPSILRIQQVVRGDSAAYFCASRENFAEGGNEQFFGPGTRLTVL.

The gene calls are TRBV7-9 and TRBJ1-6, with 9 bases matching TRBD1. This CDR3 has 18 amino acids. Unmatched junction bases numbered 13, after V lost 5 bases and J lost 5 bases. Germline lookup yields CDR1 SEHNR and CDR2 FQNEAQ (reference sequence). In DNA, the CDR3 is TGTGCCAGCAGCCCAGGACAGGGGAAGTTCCCCGATAATTCACCCCTCCACTTT. It is translated as CASSPGQGKFPDNSPLHF.

The chain employs TRBV2 and TRBJ1-2, with TRBD1 identical over 8 bases. J lost 4 bases, V lost 1 base, and 5 bases had no gene match. This CDR3 has 15 residues. CDR1 SNHLY and CDR2 FYNNEI come from the germline V gene. The chain's CDR3 is CASSEGQGAAYGYTF. The CDR3 nucleotides read TGTGCCAGCAGTGAAGGGCAGGGGGCGGCCTATGGCTACACCTTC.